These 2 T cell receptor beta chains share one sample of origin, sequenced in a study of blood T cell repertoires in COVID-19. This table comes from immunoSEQ multiplex PCR, and its TCRdb copy is limited to in-frame clones, with some not included. Of 140,000 to 150,000 clones in the sample, roughly 84% are singletons; the top ten hold approximately 38%. The sample was peripheral blood. The receptor set was obtained from a human donor in a cohort sampled during active COVID-19.

The chain employs TRBV4-3 and TRBJ2-3; TRBD2 matches 11 bases. J was trimmed by 8 bases and V by 0 bases; bases with no gene match: 7. This CDR3 has 16 amino acids. Per germline, CDR1 LGHNA and CDR2 YSLEER. Here the CDR3 reads CASSQDRSGGAVTQYF. As DNA, the CDR3 is TGCGCCAGCAGCCAAGATCGTAGCGGGGGGGCCGTTACGCAGTATTTT.

The rearrangement links TRBV24-1 to TRBJ2-3; 8 bases line up with TRBD1. Trimming cost V 8 bases and J 0 bases; bases outside gene matches: 6. CDR3 size: 15 residues. CDR1 and CDR2 from the germline V gene are KGHDR and SFDVKD. The CDR3 coding sequence is TGTGCCACCACCGGGACAGGCGAAAGCACAGATACGCAGTATTTT. This gives the protein CATTGTGESTDTQYF.